Each of the 25 T cell receptor beta chains below was sequenced from the same sample in a study of blood T cell repertoires in COVID-19 (dated by TCRdb to the early 2020s). Receptor libraries were prepared by the immunoSEQ multiplex PCR assay. TCRdb mirrors the immuneACCESS table, restricted to in-frame sequences. Some clones are absent from its copies; in checked studies, under half trace to an unresolved V gene, and the reason for the others is unknown. The sample table holds some 390,000 clones, of which nearly 90% were seen once. In total, the top ten clones hold 1.7% of the sample. Sequenced: PBMCs or T cells enriched from blood (not recorded which). All receptors derive from a woman aged 25 to 45 who had recovered from COVID-19.

The V and J genes are TRBV24-1 and TRBJ2-1, with 7 bases matching TRBD1. Germline values: CDR1 KGHDR, CDR2 SFDVKD. CDR3 length: 16 amino acids. Trimming removed 1 base from V and 3 bases from J; junction bases left unmatched: 5. For the CDR3, the DNA is TGTGCCACCAGTGATTTAGTGGCAGGGGGCTACAATGAGCAGTTCTTC. It specifies CATSDLVAGGYNEQFF.

The chain combines TRBV3-1 (or the pseudogene TRBV3-2) with TRBJ1-1; D is uncertain. The CDR3 contains 15 residues. Trimming removed 5 bases at V and 11 bases at J, with 24 bases between. Germline V gives CDR1 LGHDT, CDR2 YNNKEL (reference sequence). This chain's CDR3 is CASSKTFESPARAFF. In DNA, the CDR3 is TGTGCCAGCAGCAAGACTTTTGAGTCGCCCGCTAGGGCTTTCTTT.

This chain joins TRBV9 and TRBJ1-2, with a tentative D call TRBD1 (6 bases). Germline V gene sequence: CDR1 SGDLS, CDR2 YYNGEE. Trimming shortened V by 0 bases and J by 3 bases, and 9 bases separated the two germline ends. The CDR3 sequence is 14 residues long. The CDR3 loop reads CASSVVPGDYGYTF. In nucleotides, the CDR3 is TGTGCCAGCAGCGTAGTCCCAGGGGACTATGGCTACACCTTC.

This clone was picked up one time. The V call is TRBV3-1 (or the pseudogene TRBV3-2), the J call TRBJ2-5, with 7 bases aligning to TRBD1. Germline V CDR1 and CDR2: LGHDT, YNNKEL (reference sequence). The V and J ends lost 4 bases and 6 bases, in that order; junction bases with no gene match: 8. The CDR3 consists of 14 residues. CDR3 in DNA: TGTGCCAGCAGCCCAGAACAGGGGTATAAGACCCAGTACTTC. Its translation: CASSPEQGYKTQYF.

The gene calls are TRBV11-2 and TRBJ1-1, with a possible D match to TRBD1 (5 bases). Germline V CDR1 and CDR2: SGHAT, FQNNGV. V was clipped by 4 bases and J by 4 bases, with 10 bases between them. The CDR3 length is 13 residues. DNA for the CDR3: TGTGCCAGCAGCTATAACGGGGGCACTGAAGCTTTCTTT. This codes for CASSYNGGTEAFF. Filled out from reference TRBV11-2 and TRBJ1-1, the complete variable domain reads EAGVAQSPRYKIIEKRQSVAFWCNPISGHATLYWYQQILGQGPKLLIQFQNNGVVDDSQLPKDRFSAERLKGVDSTLKIQPAKLEDSAVYLCASSYNGGTEAFFGQGTRLTVV.

The chain recombines TRBV18 with TRBJ2-7; 8 nucleotides line up with TRBD1. V lost 4 bases, J lost 4 bases, and 6 bases stayed unmatched. CDR1 is KGHSH, CDR2 LQKENI, per germline. CDR3 length: 14 residues. CDR3 protein: CASSQQGDIYEQYF. DNA for the CDR3: TGTGCCAGCTCACAACAGGGGGATATATACGAGCAGTACTTC.

The J gene is TRBJ2-5, the V gene TRBV9; weak D call: TRBD2 (6 bases). Germline CDR1 is SGDLS and CDR2 is YYNGEE. V was cut by 0 bases and J by 5 bases, with 17 bases left in between. The CDR3 has 16 residues. CDR3 DNA: TGTGCCAGCAGCGTAGGTTTTGCGGGGAAGGGGGAGACCCAGTACTTC. Translation: CASSVGFAGKGETQYF.

The chain has TRBV18 and TRBJ1-1; 7 bases are shared with TRBD1. V trimming: 3 bases; J trimming: 7 bases; junction bases outside the gene matches: 11. The CDR3 runs 15 residues. Germline V lookup: CDR1 KGHSH, CDR2 LQKENI. This CDR3 is CASSPGQTAIDEAFF. The CDR3 nucleotides are TGTGCCAGCTCACCGGGACAGACTGCGATTGATGAAGCTTTCTTT.

CDR3 region: CASSSRGIYSPLHF. The CDR3 DNA sequence: TGTGCCAGCAGTTCCAGGGGGATCTACTCACCCCTCCACTTT. The rearrangement joins TRBV27 to TRBJ1-6, with 7 bases lining up with TRBD1. The CDR3 length is 14 residues. The trim removed 4 bases at V and 10 bases at J, leaving 7 bases unmatched. The germline gives CDR1 MNHEY, CDR2 SMNVEV (reference sequence).

V and J are TRBV28 and TRBJ2-3; TRBD2 matches at 10 bases. In germline, CDR1 is MDHEN, CDR2 SYDVKM. The junction had 17 bases not matched to a gene; V was cut back by 6 bases and J by 2 bases. The CDR3 loop spans 19 amino acids. CDR3: CASRSGGLLAGIDTDTQYF. The CDR3 DNA follows: TGTGCCAGCAGGTCCGGGGGCTTACTAGCGGGGATCGACACAGATACGCAGTATTTT.

This rearrangement joins TRBV28 to TRBJ2-7, with 7 bases identical to TRBD1. V trimming: 8 bases; J trimming: 4 bases; junction bases outside the gene matches: 11. Germline V gene data show CDR1 as MDHEN and CDR2 as SYDVKM. The CDR3 loop spans 14 amino acids. The CDR3 loop is CASGLDRPNYEQYF. Here the CDR3 DNA reads TGTGCCAGCGGACTGGACAGGCCAAATTACGAGCAGTACTTC. Full variable domain (outside the CDR3, taken from reference TRBV28 and TRBJ2-7): DVKVTQSSRYLVKRTGEKVFLECVQDMDHENMFWYRQDPGLGLRLIYFSYDVKMKEKGDIPEGYSVSREKKERFSLILESASTNQTSMYLCASGLDRPNYEQYFGPGTRLTVT.

The rearrangement uses TRBV27 and TRBJ1-2, with D possibly matching TRBD1 (5 bases). V was shortened by 7 bases and J by 7 bases, with 19 bases between the two germline ends. The CDR3 is made up of 14 amino acids. CDR1 and CDR2 from the germline V gene are MNHEY and SMNVEV (reference sequence). CDR3 loop: CASIQTLGRGGYTF. The CDR3 nucleotides read TGTGCCAGCATCCAAACCTTGGGGCGGGGTGGCTACACCTTC.

J is TRBJ2-1 and V is TRBV30, with D possibly being TRBD2 (5 bases). The CDR3 covers 14 residues. Germline CDR1 GTSNPN, CDR2 SVGIG (reference sequence). V was clipped by 0 bases and J by 3 bases, with 9 bases between them. The CDR3 reads CAWSVLRGYNEQFF. CDR3 sequence (DNA): TGTGCCTGGAGTGTACTTCGGGGCTACAATGAGCAGTTCTTC.

The rearrangement uses TRBV30 and TRBJ2-3; a possible D gene is TRBD2 (6 bases). This CDR3 comprises 14 residues. The germline CDR1 and CDR2 sequences are GTSNPN and SVGIG (reference sequence). Between the trimmed V and J ends, which lost 3 bases and 2 bases, there was a span of 12 bases. The CDR3 region is CAWRTGSHTDTQYF. The CDR3 DNA sequence: TGTGCCTGGAGGACCGGGAGCCACACAGATACGCAGTATTTT.

The rearrangement joins TRBV5-1 to TRBJ1-1, with D unclear. CDR1 SGHRS and CDR2 YFSETQ come from the germline V gene. CDR3 length equals 14 residues. V gave up 4 bases and J gave up 4 bases, with 14 bases separating them. The CDR3, as DNA: TGCGCCAGCAGCCCCCAATCGTACAGCACTGAAGCTTTCTTT. This encodes CASSPQSYSTEAFF.

The gene calls are TRBV9 and TRBJ2-3, with 10 bases fitting TRBD2. V lost 0 bases and J lost 7; bases outside the gene matches: 8. The CDR3 spans 16 residues. CDR1 SGDLS and CDR2 YYNGEE come from the germline V gene. The CDR3 bases are TGTGCCAGCAGCGTAGCTACTAGCGGGGCCCCCTATACGCAGTATTTT. It encodes CASSVATSGAPYTQYF. The whole variable domain, filled in from reference TRBV9 and TRBJ2-3, reads DSGVTQTPKHLITATGQRVTLRCSPRSGDLSVYWYQQSLDQGLQFLIQYYNGEERAKGNILERFSAQQFPDLHSELNLSSLELGDSALYFCASSVATSGAPYTQYFGPGTRLTVL.

The chain couples TRBV7-6 to TRBJ2-1, with 8 bases matching TRBD2. The CDR3 runs 16 residues. Germline values: CDR1 SGHVS, CDR2 FNYEAQ. The J segment lost 6 bases and the V segment lost 0 bases, leaving 7 bases of the junction unmatched. DNA of the CDR3: TGTGCCAGCAGCTTAGCTATGGGCCGGGGGGGCAATGAGCAGTTCTTC. Its protein product is CASSLAMGRGGNEQFF.

The V and J genes are TRBV2 and TRBJ2-1; TRBD1 might be the D (6 bases). This CDR3 has 15 amino acids. Germline CDR1 is SNHLY and CDR2 is FYNNEI. The V gene lost 0 bases and the J gene lost 2 bases, with 8 bases spanning the gap. The CDR3 nucleotides read TGTGCCAGCAGTGAAGCAGAGGGGGCCTACAATGAGCAGTTCTTC. Amino acids: CASSEAEGAYNEQFF.

The genes are TRBV10-3 and TRBJ2-1; TRBD1 might be the D (6 bases). The germline CDR1 and CDR2 sequences are ENHRY and SYGVKD. Trimming took off 7 bases at V and 0 bases at J, with 10 bases between the two ends. The CDR3 sequence is 14 residues long. The CDR3 DNA sequence: TGTGCCATCACAGGGGAGAGCTCCTACAATGAGCAGTTCTTC. Protein product: CAITGESSYNEQFF.

V gene TRBV6-5 combines with J gene TRBJ1-5, with 7 nucleotides matching TRBD1. Germline CDR1 and CDR2: MNHEY and SVGAGI. The CDR3 is made up of 15 amino acids. V dropped 5 bases and J dropped 4; count of bases not matched to a gene: 8. The CDR3 DNA reads TGTGCCAGCAGTATAAGACAGGGTTGGAATCAGCCCCAGCATTTT. This gives the protein CASSIRQGWNQPQHF.

CDR3 protein: CAWSVRQGNQPQHF. CDR3 in DNA: TGTGCCTGGAGTGTACGACAGGGCAATCAGCCCCAGCATTTT. The chain carries TRBV30 and TRBJ1-5, with D possibly being TRBD1 (6 bases). This CDR3 is 14 amino acids long. CDR1 GTSNPN and CDR2 SVGIG come from the germline V gene (reference sequence). The V end lost 0 bases, the J end lost 2 bases, and 8 bases lay between the germline ends.

The count of this clone is one. The rearrangement uses TRBV4-2 and TRBJ2-5; 11 bases are shared with TRBD1. The CDR3 length is 15 residues. J gave up 4 bases and V 2 bases, and 3 bases lay outside the gene matches. CDR1 is LGHNA and CDR2 is YNFKEQ in the germline V gene. CDR3 loop: CASSQLGTGGETQYF. In nucleotides, the CDR3 is TGTGCCAGCAGCCAACTTGGGACAGGGGGAGAGACCCAGTACTTC.

This rearrangement joins TRBV2 to TRBJ1-5; D might be TRBD1 (5 bases). Germline V gene data show CDR1 as SNHLY and CDR2 as FYNNEI. The CDR3 has 14 amino acids. V gave up 5 bases and J gave up 7 bases, with 15 bases separating them. For the CDR3, the DNA is TGTGCCAGCAGTACAACGGAGGGGAGGCAGCCCCAGCATTTT. Its protein is CASSTTEGRQPQHF.

V is TRBV4-3 and J is TRBJ2-3, with TRBD2 as a possible D gene (5 bases). V lost 1 base, J lost 6 bases, and 14 bases lay in between. The CDR3 covers 15 residues. CDR1 and CDR2 from the germline V gene are LGHNA and YSLEER. CDR3 nucleotides: TGCGCCAGCAGCCAAGGTGCGGGCTCGCGGGATACGCAGTATTTT. Translating gives CASSQGAGSRDTQYF.

The genes are TRBV9 and TRBJ1-4; D gene uncertain. Germline CDR1 is SGDLS and CDR2 is YYNGEE. V was pared by 1 base and J by 8 bases, with 9 bases between. The CDR3 is 13 residues long. The CDR3 nucleotides read TGTGCCAGCAGCGTACGTATTGGCGAAAAACTGTTTTTT. It yields the protein CASSVRIGEKLFF.